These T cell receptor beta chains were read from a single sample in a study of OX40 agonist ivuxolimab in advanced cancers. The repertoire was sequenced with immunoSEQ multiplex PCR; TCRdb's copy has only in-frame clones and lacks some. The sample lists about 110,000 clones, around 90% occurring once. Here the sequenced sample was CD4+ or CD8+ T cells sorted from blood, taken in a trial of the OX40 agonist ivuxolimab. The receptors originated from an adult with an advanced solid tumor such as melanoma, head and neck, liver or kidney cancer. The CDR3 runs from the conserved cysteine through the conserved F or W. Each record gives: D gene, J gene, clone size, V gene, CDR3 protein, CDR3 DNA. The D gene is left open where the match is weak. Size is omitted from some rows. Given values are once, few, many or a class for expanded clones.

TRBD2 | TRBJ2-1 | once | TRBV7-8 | CASSLIGLAGVGSYNEQFF | TGTGCCAGCAGCTTGATTGGGCTAGCGGGGGTAGGGTCCTACAATGAGCAGTTCTTC
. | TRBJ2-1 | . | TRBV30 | CAWSMNEQFF | TGTGCCTGGAGTATGAATGAGCAGTTCTTC
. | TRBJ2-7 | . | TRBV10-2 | CASSESGWTARAPSEQYF | TGCGCCAGCAGTGAGTCGGGGTGGACGGCCAGGGCTCCCTCCGAGCAGTACTTC
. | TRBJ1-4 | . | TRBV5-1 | CASSLATNEKLFF | TGCGCCAGCAGCTTGGCAACTAATGAAAAACTGTTTTTT
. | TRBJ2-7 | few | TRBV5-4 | CASSISGTGVFGQYF | TGTGCCAGCAGCATCAGCGGGACAGGCGTCTTCGGGCAGTACTTC
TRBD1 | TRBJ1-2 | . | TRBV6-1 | CASDSRATGRYGYTF | TGTGCCAGCGACAGCCGTGCGACAGGGCGGTATGGCTACACCTTC
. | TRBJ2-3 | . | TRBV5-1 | CASSLVKGRMSSDTQYF | TGCGCCAGCAGCTTAGTCAAGGGGAGAATGTCGTCAGATACGCAGTATTTT
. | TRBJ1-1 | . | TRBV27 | CASSLSSWRSNTEAFF | TGTGCCAGCAGTTTATCGTCTTGGCGGTCGAACACTGAAGCTTTCTTT
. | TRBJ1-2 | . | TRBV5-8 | CASSAGYYGYTF | TGTGCCAGCAGCGCGGGATACTATGGCTACACCTTC
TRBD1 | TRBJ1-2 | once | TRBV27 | CASSSGTGINYGYTF | TGTGCCAGCAGTTCCGGGACAGGGATCAACTATGGCTACACCTTC
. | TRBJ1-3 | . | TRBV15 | CATSREKQAGNTIYF | TGTGCCACCAGCAGAGAAAAACAAGCTGGAAACACCATATATTTT
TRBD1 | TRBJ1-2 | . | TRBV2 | CASSGQGAGSYTF | TGTGCCAGCAGTGGACAGGGAGCGGGGAGCTACACCTTC
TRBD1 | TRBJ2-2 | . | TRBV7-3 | CASSRDRGVGELFF | TGTGCCAGCAGCCGGGACAGGGGAGTAGGGGAGCTGTTTTTT
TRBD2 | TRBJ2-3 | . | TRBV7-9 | CASSSPEREGTDTQYF | TGTGCCAGCAGCTCCCCGGAGAGGGAGGGGACAGATACGCAGTATTTT
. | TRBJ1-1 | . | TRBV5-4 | CASSGAGTVNTEAFF | TGTGCCAGCAGCGGGGCCGGGACGGTGAACACTGAAGCTTTCTTT
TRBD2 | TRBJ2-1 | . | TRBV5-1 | CASSLVASGGSYNEQFF | TGCGCCAGCAGCTTGGTGGCTAGCGGGGGCTCCTACAATGAGCAGTTCTTC
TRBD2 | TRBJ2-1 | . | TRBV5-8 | CASSLGTSGRVNEQFF | TGTGCCAGCAGCCTGGGGACTAGCGGGAGAGTAAATGAGCAGTTCTTC
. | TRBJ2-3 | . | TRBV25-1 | CASSEVGDTQYF | TGTGCCAGCAGTGAAGTGGGAGATACGCAGTATTTT
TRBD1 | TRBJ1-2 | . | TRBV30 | CAWSPQQTGNGYTF | TGTGCCTGGAGTCCGCAGCAGACAGGGAATGGCTACACCTTC
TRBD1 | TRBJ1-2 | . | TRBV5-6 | CASSLGAGGANNYGYTF | TGTGCCAGCAGCTTGGGGGCAGGGGGCGCCAATAACTATGGCTACACCTTC
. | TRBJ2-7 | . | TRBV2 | CASSETRTTEQYF | TGTGCCAGCAGCGAGACTCGTACTACGGAGCAGTACTTC
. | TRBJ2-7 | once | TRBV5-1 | CASSLAGSSYEQYF | TGCGCCAGCAGCTTGGCAGGGAGCTCCTACGAGCAGTACTTC
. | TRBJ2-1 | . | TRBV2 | CASSEAVVGDEQFF | TGTGCCAGCAGTGAAGCCGTGGTAGGGGATGAGCAGTTCTTC
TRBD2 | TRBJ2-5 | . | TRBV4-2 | CASSQVVGGVEETQYF | TGTGCCAGCAGCCAAGTCGTGGGAGGGGTTGAAGAGACCCAGTACTTC
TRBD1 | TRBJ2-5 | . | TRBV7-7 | CASSRPGQGQETQYF | TGTGCTAGCAGCCGCCCCGGACAGGGCCAAGAGACCCAGTACTTC
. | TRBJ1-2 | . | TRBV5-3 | CARSLVTGPPYGYTF | TGTGCCAGAAGCTTGGTGACAGGCCCGCCCTATGGCTACACCTTC
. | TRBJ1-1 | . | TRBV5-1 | CASSLGRNTEAFF | TGCGCCAGCAGCTTGGGGCGGAACACTGAAGCTTTCTTT
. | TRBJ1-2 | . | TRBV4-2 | CASSRPSEASGYTF | TGTGCCAGCAGCCGACCCTCCGAGGCTTCTGGCTACACCTTC
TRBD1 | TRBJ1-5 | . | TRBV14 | CASSQGQGSSNQPQHF | TGTGCCAGCAGCCAAGGACAGGGTTCAAGCAATCAGCCCCAGCATTTT
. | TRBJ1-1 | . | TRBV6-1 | CASSEMAGRTEAFF | TGTGCCAGCAGTGAAATGGCCGGCCGTACTGAAGCTTTCTTT
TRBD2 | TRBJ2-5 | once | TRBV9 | CASSESGRAFLETQYF | TGTGCCAGCAGCGAAAGCGGGAGGGCCTTTCTGGAGACCCAGTACTTC
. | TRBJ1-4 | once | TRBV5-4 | CASSSGAIGEKLFF | TGTGCCAGCAGCTCCGGGGCGATAGGGGAAAAACTGTTTTTT
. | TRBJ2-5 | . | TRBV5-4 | CASSLEALSETQYF | TGTGCCAGCAGCTTGGAAGCGCTCTCCGAGACCCAGTACTTC
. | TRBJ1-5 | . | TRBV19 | CAATGPNQPQHF | TGTGCCGCGACAGGACCAAATCAGCCCCAGCATTTT
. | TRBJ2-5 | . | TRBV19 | CASSIAFMAAGGETQYF | TGTGCCAGTAGTATAGCTTTCATGGCAGCCGGTGGGGAGACCCAGTACTTC
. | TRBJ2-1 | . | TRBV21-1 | CASSTPGRRLYNEQFF | TGTGCCAGCAGCACCCCGGGACGGCGACTCTACAATGAGCAGTTCTTC
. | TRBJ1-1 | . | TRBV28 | CASSLLDTEAFF | TGTGCCAGCAGTTTGTTAGACACTGAAGCTTTCTTT
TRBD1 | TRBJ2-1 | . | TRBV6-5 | CASSYSTGRGMGEQFF | TGTGCCAGCAGTTACTCGACAGGGAGAGGAATGGGTGAGCAGTTCTTC
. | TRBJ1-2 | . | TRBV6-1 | CASSEFGTVGYGYTF | TGTGCCAGCAGTGAATTTGGGACGGTCGGGTATGGCTACACCTTC
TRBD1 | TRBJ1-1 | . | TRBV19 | CASSTQGAANTEAFF | TGTGCCAGTAGTACGCAGGGGGCGGCGAACACTGAAGCTTTCTTT
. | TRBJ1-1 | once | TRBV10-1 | CASHPRGQTLGNTEAFF | TGCGCCAGCCACCCTCGAGGCCAAACGCTAGGGAACACTGAAGCTTTCTTT
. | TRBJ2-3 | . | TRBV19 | CASSTPGAGTQYF | TGTGCCAGTAGTACCCCGGGGGCCGGTACGCAGTATTTT
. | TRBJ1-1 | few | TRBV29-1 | CSVLDGNTEAFF | TGCAGCGTTCTGGACGGGAACACTGAAGCTTTCTTT
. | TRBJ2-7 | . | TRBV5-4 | CASSLVGVYEQYF | TGTGCCAGCAGCTTGGTTGGCGTCTACGAGCAGTACTTC
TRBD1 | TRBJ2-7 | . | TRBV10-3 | CATGAGTGNREQYF | TGTGCCACCGGGGCCGGGACAGGGAATCGCGAGCAGTACTTC
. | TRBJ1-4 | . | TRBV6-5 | CASSGRATGEKLFF | TGTGCCAGCAGTGGGCGGGCGACTGGTGAAAAACTGTTTTTT
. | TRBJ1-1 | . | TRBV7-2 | CASSPGLPGTEAFF | TGTGCCAGCAGCCCCGGCCTCCCGGGCACTGAAGCTTTCTTT
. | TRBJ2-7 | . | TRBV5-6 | CASSLTDYEQYF | TGTGCCAGCAGCTTGACGGACTACGAGCAGTACTTC
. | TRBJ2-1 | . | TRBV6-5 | CASSYAGTPVPNEQFF | TGTGCCAGCAGTTATGCCGGGACCCCGGTGCCCAATGAGCAGTTCTTC
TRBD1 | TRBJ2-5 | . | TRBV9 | CASSAATGVWKTQYF | TGTGCCAGCAGCGCTGCGACAGGGGTCTGGAAGACCCAGTACTTC
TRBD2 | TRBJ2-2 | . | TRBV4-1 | CASSQALAGGPGELFF | TGCGCCAGCAGCCAAGCGCTAGCGGGGGGGCCCGGGGAGCTGTTTTTT
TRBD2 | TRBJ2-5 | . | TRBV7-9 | CASSFRTSGRALETQYF | TGTGCCAGCAGCTTCCGAACTAGCGGGAGGGCCCTAGAGACCCAGTACTTC